Here is one T cell receptor beta chain with its context. Its antigen is undetermined. The primer mix had 60 Vbeta and 13 Jbeta primers. TCRdb's copy holds only in-frame clones and misses some; the assay was immunoSEQ multiplex PCR. The data hold about 200,000 clones, with approximately 80% observed a single time. This sample is drawn from a study of cytomegalovirus exposure and HLA in healthy donors. Germline V gives CDR1 GTSNPN, CDR2 SVGIG (reference sequence). V lost 5 bases to trimming and J lost 0 bases, with 10 bases between them. This CDR3 is 13 amino acids long. Study observations and caveats: Donors were assumed by presence/absence analyses to have roughly uniform sequencing depth. Many donors carried some public TCRs, although rarity characterized most TCR sequences. Judged likely to be a sequencing artifact was a cluster of highly shared sequence variants.

The genes are TRBV30 and TRBJ1-1; D possibly corresponds to TRBD1 (5 bases). Material: PBMCs. This TCR derives from a woman under 40 in good health and CMV-seropositive. The CDR3 DNA follows: TGTGCCTGGGCCCGACAGTTGAACACTGAAGCTTTCTTT. Its translation: CAWARQLNTEAFF.